Following are 2 T cell receptor beta chains from one sample sequenced in a study of blood T cell repertoires in COVID-19. The assay was immunoSEQ multiplex PCR, and TCRdb's table has in-frame clones only and misses some. The sample includes a few hundred thousand clones, roughly 86% of them seen just once. What was sequenced was peripheral blood. The origin of the receptors is a woman between 45 and 60 years old with acute or convalescent COVID-19.

This clone was observed once. V gene TRBV7-3 combines with J gene TRBJ2-2; 16 bases are shared with TRBD2. CDR1 is SGHTA, CDR2 FQGTGA, per germline. The CDR3 sequence is 21 residues long. V was pared by 5 bases and J by 0 bases, with 12 bases of the junction left unmatched. CDR3 sequence: CASSPDRWGLAGGPNTGELFF. The CDR3 coding sequence is TGTGCCAGCAGCCCTGATCGTTGGGGACTAGCGGGAGGGCCGAACACCGGGGAGCTGTTTTTT.

The chain carries TRBV21-1 and TRBJ2-3; the D call TRBD1 from the table was never checked on the DNA. TRBV21-1 corresponds to a pseudogene. The CDR3 totals 18 residues. The CDR3 spells CASSIQGKGASLPDTQYF. The CDR3 DNA reads TGTGCCAGCAGCATACAAGGGAAGGGGGCTTCTTTGCCAGATACGCAGTATTTT.